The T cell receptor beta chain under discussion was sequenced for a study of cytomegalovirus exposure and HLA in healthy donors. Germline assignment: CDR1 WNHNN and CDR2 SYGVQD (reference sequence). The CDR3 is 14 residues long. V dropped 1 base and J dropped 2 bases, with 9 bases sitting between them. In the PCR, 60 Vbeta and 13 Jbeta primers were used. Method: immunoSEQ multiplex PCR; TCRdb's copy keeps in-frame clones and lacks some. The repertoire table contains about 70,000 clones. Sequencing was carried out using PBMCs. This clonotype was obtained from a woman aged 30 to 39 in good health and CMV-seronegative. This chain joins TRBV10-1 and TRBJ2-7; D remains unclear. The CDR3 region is CASSEYEETYEQYF. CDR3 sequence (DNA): TGCGCCAGCAGTGAGTATGAGGAAACCTACGAGCAGTACTTC.